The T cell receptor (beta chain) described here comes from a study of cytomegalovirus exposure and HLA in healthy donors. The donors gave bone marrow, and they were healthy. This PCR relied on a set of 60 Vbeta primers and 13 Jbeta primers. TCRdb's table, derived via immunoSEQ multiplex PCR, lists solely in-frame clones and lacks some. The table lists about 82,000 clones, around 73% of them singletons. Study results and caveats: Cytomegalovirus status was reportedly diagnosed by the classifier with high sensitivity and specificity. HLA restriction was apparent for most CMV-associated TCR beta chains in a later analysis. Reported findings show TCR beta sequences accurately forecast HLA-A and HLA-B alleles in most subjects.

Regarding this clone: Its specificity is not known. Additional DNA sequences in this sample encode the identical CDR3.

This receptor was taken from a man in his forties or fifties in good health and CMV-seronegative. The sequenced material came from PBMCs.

The CDR3 bases are TGTGCCAGTAGTATAGCAGGATCAAATCAGCCCCAGCATTTT. It is translated as CASSIAGSNQPQHF. J is TRBJ1-5 and V is TRBV19; D is unclear. Germline CDR1 LNHDA, CDR2 SQIVND (reference sequence). Between the trimmed V and J ends, which lost 1 base and 4 bases, there was a span of 8 bases. The CDR3 has 14 amino acids.